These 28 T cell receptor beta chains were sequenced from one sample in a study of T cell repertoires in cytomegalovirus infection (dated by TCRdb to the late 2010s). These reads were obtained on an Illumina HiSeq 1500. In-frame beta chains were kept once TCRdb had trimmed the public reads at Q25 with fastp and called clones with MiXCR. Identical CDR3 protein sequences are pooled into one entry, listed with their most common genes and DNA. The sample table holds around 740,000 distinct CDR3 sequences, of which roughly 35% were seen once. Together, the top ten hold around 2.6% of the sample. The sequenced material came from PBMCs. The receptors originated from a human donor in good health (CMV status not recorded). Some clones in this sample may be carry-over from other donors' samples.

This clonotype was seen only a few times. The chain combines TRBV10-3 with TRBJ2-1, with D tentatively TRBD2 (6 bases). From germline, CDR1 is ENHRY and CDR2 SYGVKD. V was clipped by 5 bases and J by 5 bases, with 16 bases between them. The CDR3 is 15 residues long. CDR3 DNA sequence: TGTGCCATCAGTCCCGGCGGGGTCCTCGACAATGAGCAGTTCTTC. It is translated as CAISPGGVLDNEQFF.

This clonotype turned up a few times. CDR3 DNA sequence: TGTGCCACCAGCAGGATTACAGGGGGCTATTCACCCCTCCACTTT. It specifies CATSRITGGYSPLHF. The genes are TRBV15 and TRBJ1-6; 9 positions match TRBD1. The V and J ends lost 3 bases and 8 bases, in that order; junction bases with no gene match: 5. CDR3 length: 15 residues. Germline CDR1 and CDR2: LNHNV and YYDKDF (reference sequence). The whole variable domain, filled in from reference TRBV15 and TRBJ1-6, reads DAMVIQNPRYQVTQFGKPVTLSCSQTLNHNVMYWYQQKSSQAPKLLFHYYDKDFNNEADTPDNFQSRRPNTSFCFLDIRSPGLGDTAMYLCATSRITGGYSPLHFGNGTRLTVT.

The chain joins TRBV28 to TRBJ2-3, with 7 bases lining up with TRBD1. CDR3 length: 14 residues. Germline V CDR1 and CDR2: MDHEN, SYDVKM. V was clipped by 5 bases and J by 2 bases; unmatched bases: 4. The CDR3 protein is CASSGQVLTDTQYF. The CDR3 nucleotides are TGTGCCAGCAGTGGACAGGTACTCACAGATACGCAGTATTTT.

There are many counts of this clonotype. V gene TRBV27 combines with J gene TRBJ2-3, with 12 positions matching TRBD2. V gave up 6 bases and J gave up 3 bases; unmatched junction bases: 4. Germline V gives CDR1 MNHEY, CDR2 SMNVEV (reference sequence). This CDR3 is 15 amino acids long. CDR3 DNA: TGTGCCAGCAGGACTAGCGGGAGTGATACAGATACGCAGTATTTT. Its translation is CASRTSGSDTDTQYF.

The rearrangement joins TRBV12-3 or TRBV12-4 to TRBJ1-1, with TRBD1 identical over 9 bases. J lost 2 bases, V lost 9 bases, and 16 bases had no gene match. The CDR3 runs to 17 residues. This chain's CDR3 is CASLRAGTGSVNTEAFF. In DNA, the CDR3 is TGTGCCAGTCTCCGAGCCGGGACAGGGTCGGTAAACACTGAAGCTTTCTTT.

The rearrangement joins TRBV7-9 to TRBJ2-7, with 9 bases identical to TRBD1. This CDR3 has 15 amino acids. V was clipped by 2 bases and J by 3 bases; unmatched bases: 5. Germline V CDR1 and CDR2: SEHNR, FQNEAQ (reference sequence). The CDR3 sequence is CASSLPGTGNYEQYF. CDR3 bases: TGTGCCAGCAGCTTACCCGGGACAGGGAACTACGAGCAGTACTTC.

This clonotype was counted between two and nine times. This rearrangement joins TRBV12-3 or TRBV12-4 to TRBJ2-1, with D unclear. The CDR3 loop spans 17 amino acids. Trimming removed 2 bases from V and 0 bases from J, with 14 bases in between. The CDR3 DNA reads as TGTGCCAGCAGTTTACGTCGAAGATCTAGCTCCTACAATGAGCAGTTCTTC. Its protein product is CASSLRRRSSSYNEQFF.

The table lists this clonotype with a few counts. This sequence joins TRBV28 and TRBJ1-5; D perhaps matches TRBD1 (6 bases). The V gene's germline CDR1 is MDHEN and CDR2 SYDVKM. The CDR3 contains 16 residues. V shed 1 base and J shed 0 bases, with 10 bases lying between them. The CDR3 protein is CASSLFRGYSNQPQHF. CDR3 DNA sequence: TGTGCCAGCAGTTTATTTAGGGGGTATAGCAATCAGCCCCAGCATTTT.

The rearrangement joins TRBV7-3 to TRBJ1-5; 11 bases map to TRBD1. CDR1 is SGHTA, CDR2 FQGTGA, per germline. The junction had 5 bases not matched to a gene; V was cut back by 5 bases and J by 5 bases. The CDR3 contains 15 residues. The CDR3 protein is CASSPRDRGYQPQHF. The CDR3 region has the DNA TGTGCCAGCAGCCCCCGGGACAGGGGGTATCAGCCCCAGCATTTT.

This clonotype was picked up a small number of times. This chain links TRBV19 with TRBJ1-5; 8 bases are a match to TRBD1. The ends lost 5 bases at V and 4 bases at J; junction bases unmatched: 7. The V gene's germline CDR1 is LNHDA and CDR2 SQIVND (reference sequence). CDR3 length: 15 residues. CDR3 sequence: CASSDSTGANQPQHF. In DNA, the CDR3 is TGTGCCAGTAGTGACTCGACAGGGGCTAATCAGCCCCAGCATTTT.

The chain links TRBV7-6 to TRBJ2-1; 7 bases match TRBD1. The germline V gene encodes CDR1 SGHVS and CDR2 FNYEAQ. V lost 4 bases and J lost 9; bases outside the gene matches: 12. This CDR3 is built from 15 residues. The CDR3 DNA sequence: TGTGCCAGCAGCTCATTGCAGGGGGTGGTTGGTGAGCAGTTCTTC. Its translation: CASSSLQGVVGEQFF. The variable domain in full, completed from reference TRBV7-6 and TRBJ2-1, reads GAGVSQSPRYKVTKRGQDVALRCDPISGHVSLYWYRQALGQGPEFLTYFNYEAQQDKSGLPNDRFSAERPEGSISTLTIQRTEQRDSAMYRCASSSLQGVVGEQFFGPGTRLTVL.

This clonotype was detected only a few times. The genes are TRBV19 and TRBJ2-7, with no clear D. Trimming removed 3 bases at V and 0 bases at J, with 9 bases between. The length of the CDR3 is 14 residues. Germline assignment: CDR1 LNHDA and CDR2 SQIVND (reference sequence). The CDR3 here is CASSISDVSYEQYF. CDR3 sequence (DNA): TGTGCCAGTAGTATCTCGGACGTCTCCTACGAGCAGTACTTC.

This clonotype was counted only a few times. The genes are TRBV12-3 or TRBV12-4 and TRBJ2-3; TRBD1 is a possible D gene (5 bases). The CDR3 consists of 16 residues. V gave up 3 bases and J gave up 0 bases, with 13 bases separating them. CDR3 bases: TGTGCCAGCAGTTTCCCGACAGTAACTAGCACAGATACGCAGTATTTT. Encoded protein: CASSFPTVTSTDTQYF.

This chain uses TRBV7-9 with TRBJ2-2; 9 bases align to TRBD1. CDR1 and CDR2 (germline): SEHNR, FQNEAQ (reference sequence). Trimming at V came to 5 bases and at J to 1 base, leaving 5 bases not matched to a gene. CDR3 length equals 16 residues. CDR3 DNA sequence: TGTGCCAGCAGCCCTGGACAGGGGAAGAACACCGGGGAGCTGTTTTTT. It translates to CASSPGQGKNTGELFF. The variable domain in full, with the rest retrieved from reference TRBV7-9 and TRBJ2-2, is DTGVSQNPRHKITKRGQNVTFRCDPISEHNRLYWYRQTLGQGPEFLTYFQNEAQLEKSRLLSDRFSAERPKGSFSTLEIQRTEQGDSAMYLCASSPGQGKNTGELFFGEGSRLTVL.

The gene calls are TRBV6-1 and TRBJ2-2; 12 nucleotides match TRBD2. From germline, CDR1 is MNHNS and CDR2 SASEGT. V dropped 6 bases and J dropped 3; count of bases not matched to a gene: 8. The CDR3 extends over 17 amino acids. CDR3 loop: CASRPTSGGYYTGELFF. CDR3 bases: TGTGCCAGCAGACCGACTAGCGGGGGTTACTACACCGGGGAGCTGTTTTTT.

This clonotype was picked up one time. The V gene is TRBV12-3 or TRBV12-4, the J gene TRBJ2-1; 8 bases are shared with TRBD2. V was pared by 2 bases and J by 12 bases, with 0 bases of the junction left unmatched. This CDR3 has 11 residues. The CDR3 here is CASSLSGRQFF. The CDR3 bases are TGTGCCAGCAGTTTAAGCGGGAGGCAGTTCTTC.

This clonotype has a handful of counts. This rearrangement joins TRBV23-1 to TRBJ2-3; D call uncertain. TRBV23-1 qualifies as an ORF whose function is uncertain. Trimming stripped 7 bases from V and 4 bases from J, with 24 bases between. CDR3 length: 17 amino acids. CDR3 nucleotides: TGCGCCAGCAACCCTGAGCGCGCCGGACCCTCGGCAGATACGCAGTATTTT. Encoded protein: CASNPERAGPSADTQYF.

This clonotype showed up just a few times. This CDR3 is CASSRDRGGNEQYF. The CDR3 DNA follows: TGTGCCAGCAGCCGCGACAGGGGTGGGAACGAGCAGTACTTC. The V call is TRBV7-3, the J call TRBJ2-7; TRBD1 matches 8 bases. This CDR3 is built from 14 residues. The V gene's germline CDR1 is SGHTA and CDR2 FQGTGA. J was trimmed by 5 bases and V by 5 bases; bases with no gene match: 8.

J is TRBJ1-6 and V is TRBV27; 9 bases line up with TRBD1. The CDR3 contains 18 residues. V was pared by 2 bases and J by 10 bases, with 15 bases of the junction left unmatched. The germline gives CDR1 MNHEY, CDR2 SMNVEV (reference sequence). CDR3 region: CASSLAGFGGQGASPLHF. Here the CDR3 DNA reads TGTGCCAGCAGTTTAGCTGGGTTCGGGGGACAGGGTGCGTCACCCCTCCACTTT.

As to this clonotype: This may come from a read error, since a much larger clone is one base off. The CDR3, as DNA: TGTGCCGGTTACAGGGGTATCGATGAGCAGTTCTTC. Translation: CAGYRGIDEQFF. The V call is TRBV6-5, the J call TRBJ2-1; 7 bases agree with TRBD1. CDR1 is MNHEY, CDR2 SVGAGI, per germline. Trimming at V came to 11 bases and at J to 8 bases, leaving 9 bases not matched to a gene. This CDR3 has 12 amino acids.

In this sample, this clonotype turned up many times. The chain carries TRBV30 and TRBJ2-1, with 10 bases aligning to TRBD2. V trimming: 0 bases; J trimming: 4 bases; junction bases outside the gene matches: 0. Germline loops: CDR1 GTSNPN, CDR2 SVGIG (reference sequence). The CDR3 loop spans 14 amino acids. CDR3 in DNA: TGTGCCTGGAGTGTACTAGCGGGGTACAATGAGCAGTTCTTC. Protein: CAWSVLAGYNEQFF.

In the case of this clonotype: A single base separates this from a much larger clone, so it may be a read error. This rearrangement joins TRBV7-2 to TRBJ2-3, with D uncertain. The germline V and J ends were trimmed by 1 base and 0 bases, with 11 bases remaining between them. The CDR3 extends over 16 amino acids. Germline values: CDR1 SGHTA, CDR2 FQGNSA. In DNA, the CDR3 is TGTGCCAGCAGCTTAGAGGTTGGCTTTAGCACAGATACGCAGTATTTT. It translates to CASSLEVGFSTDTQYF.

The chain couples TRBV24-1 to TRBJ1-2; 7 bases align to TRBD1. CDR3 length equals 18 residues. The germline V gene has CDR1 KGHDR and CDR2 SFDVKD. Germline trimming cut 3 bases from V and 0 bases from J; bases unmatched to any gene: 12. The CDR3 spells CATSDTNLGQNANYGYTF. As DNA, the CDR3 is TGTGCCACCAGTGATACCAACCTGGGACAGAATGCTAACTATGGCTACACCTTC.

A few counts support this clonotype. CDR3: CASSLGSGHERSQHF. CDR3 DNA: TGTGCCAGCAGTTTAGGGTCCGGTCATGAGAGGTCCCAGCATTTT. The V gene is TRBV12-3 or TRBV12-4, the J gene TRBJ1-5; D remains unclear. V lost 1 base and J lost 11, with 18 bases in between. CDR3 length: 15 amino acids.

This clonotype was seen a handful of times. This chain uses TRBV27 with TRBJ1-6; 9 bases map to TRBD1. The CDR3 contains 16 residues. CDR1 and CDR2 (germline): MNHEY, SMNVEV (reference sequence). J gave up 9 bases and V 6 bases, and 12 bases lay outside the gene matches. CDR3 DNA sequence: TGTGCCAGCAGCTTGGGACAGGGTATAGTTAGTTCACCCCTCCACTTT. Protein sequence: CASSLGQGIVSSPLHF.

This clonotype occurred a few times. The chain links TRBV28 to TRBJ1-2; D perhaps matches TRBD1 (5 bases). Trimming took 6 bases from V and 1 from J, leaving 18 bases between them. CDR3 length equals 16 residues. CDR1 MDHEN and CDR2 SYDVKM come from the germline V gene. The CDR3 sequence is CASSPPDRPNNYGYTF. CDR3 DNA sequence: TGTGCCAGCAGCCCGCCCGACAGACCAAATAACTATGGCTACACCTTC.

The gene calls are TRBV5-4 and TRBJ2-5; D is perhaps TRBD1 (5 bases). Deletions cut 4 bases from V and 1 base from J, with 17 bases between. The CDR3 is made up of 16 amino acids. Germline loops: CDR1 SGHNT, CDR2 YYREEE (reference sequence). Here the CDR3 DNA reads TGTGCCAGCAGCCAACCCGACAGAGACATCCAAGAGACCCAGTACTTC. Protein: CASSQPDRDIQETQYF.

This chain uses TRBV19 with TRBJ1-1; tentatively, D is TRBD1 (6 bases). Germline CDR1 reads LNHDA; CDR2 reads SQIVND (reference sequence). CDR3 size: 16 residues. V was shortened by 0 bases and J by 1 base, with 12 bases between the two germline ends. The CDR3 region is CASSIDRGQTNTEAFF. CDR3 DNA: TGTGCCAGTAGTATAGATCGGGGGCAGACGAACACTGAAGCTTTCTTT.